These T cell receptor beta chains were read from a single sample in a study of sequential checkpoint blockade in melanoma. The data were produced by immunoSEQ multiplex PCR, yet TCRdb's version contains in-frame clones alone and is incomplete. Of about 22,000 clones listed, around 85% are singletons. The sample consisted of CD8+ T cells sorted from blood (inferred from file names), taken from a patient given nivolumab and ipilimumab in sequence. These receptors came from a human donor with melanoma. The conserved cysteine and the conserved F or W are not part of the CDR3 here. Fields, in order: V gene, J gene, CDR3 length, CDR3 protein.

TRBV10-3	TRBJ2-2	13	AISPTSGNTGELF
TRBV28	TRBJ2-7	12	ASSAGQGVHEQY
TRBV25-1	-	12	ASSEYGQEGEQY
TRBV7-8	TRBJ2-2	13	ASSLVRVITGELF
TRBV10-3	TRBJ2-1	15	AISAPTDRRDNVEQF
TRBV7-9	TRBJ1-4	13	ASSPQDRADEKLF
TRBV9	TRBJ2-3	14	ASSVVVSGGTDTQY
TRBV4-1	TRBJ1-1	12	ASSPGQRNTGAF
TRBV10-1	TRBJ2-1	14	ASSESGQGHYNEQF
TRBV5-6	TRBJ1-2	12	ASSLWENIMGYT
TRBV27	TRBJ2-7	11	ASGTWSSYEQY
TRBV27	TRBJ2-3	12	ATSGLAGTDTQY
TRBV7-9	TRBJ1-5	14	ASSLGLGGVLEPQH
TRBV7-9	TRBJ2-7	11	ASSFEGSYEQY
TRBV11-2	TRBJ1-2	13	ASSYPRGSRDGYT
TRBV5-1	TRBJ2-7	14	ASSLEWSGSSYEQY
TRBV13	TRBJ2-1	12	ASSVGQVKDEQF
TRBV5-6	TRBJ2-1	14	ASSLEVRGDYNEQF
TRBV7-9	TRBJ1-5	11	ASSLTDQVPQH
TRBV4-1	TRBJ1-2	12	ASSQTWDRAGYT
TRBV7-2	TRBJ2-2	15	ASSDRKGQGITGELF
TRBV7-9	TRBJ1-2	14	ASSLMGDRGLYGYT
TRBV6-5	TRBJ1-2	11	ASSYREHYGYT
TRBV30	TRBJ1-1	9	AWSWRAEAF
TRBV2	TRBJ1-5	11	ASNPEAWQPQH
TRBV29-1	TRBJ2-7	13	SVEGGVLNPYEQY
TRBV16	TRBJ2-2	14	ASSQSPPGDTGELF
TRBV4-3	TRBJ1-2	14	ASSHPLDRGFDGYT
TRBV28	TRBJ1-2	9	ASRQGYGYT
TRBV5-6	TRBJ2-1	14	ASSETGTGGYNEQF
TRBV4-3	TRBJ1-1	14	ASSQGHGGEDTEAF
TRBV6-5	TRBJ1-6	13	ASSYAGSYNSPLH
TRBV10-3	TRBJ2-1	9	AISAFSEQF
TRBV15	TRBJ2-7	12	ATSRDGQDYEQY
TRBV4-3	TRBJ2-7	15	ASSQDIVGDRGYEQH
TRBV30	TRBJ2-7	11	AWRQGISYEQY
TRBV27	TRBJ1-6	12	ASTGAPYNSPLH
TRBV4-2	TRBJ2-1	14	ASSQEGSGSRNEQF